This TCR beta chain was recorded in a study of blood T cell repertoires in COVID-19. Overall study: Sites in the United States, Italy and Spain provided acute and convalescent COVID-19 samples. T cells, B-cell-depleted T cells, or PBMCs supplied cDNA or gDNA.

V gave up 2 bases and J gave up 2 bases; unmatched junction bases: 4. CDR1 LGHNA and CDR2 YSLEER come from the germline V gene. The CDR3 totals 17 residues. Original methodology: Cell counts per sample came from amplifying reference gene primers. Sequencing used immunoSEQ multiplex PCR; TCRdb keeps in-frame clones, though not all of them. V and J calls and clone size come straight from that table; D and trimming were deduced from the DNA. The sample shows over 100,000 clones, roughly nine tenths of them seen only once. The sample consisted of peripheral blood. The TCR originated in a human donor in a cohort sampled during active COVID-19. The rearrangement uses TRBV4-3 and TRBJ2-1; 12 positions agree with TRBD2. The CDR3 DNA reads as TGCGCCAGCAGCCAACTGACTAGCGGGGGACCCTACAATGAGCAGTTCTTC. Protein: CASSQLTSGGPYNEQFF.